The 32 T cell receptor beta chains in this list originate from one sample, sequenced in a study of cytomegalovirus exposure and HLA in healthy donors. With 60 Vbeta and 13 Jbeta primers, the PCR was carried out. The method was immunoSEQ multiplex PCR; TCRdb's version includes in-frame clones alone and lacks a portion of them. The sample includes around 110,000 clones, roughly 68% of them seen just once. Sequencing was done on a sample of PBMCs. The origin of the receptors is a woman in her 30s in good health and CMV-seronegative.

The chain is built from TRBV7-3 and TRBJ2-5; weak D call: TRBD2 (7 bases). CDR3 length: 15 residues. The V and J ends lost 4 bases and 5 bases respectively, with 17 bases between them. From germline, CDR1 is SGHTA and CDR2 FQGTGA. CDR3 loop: CASSSLGLGGETQYF. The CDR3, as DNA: TGTGCCAGCAGCTCACTCGGACTAGGGGGGGAGACCCAGTACTTC.

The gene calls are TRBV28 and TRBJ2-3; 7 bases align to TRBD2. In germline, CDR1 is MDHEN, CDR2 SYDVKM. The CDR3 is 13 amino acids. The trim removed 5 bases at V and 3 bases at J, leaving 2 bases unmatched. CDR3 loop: CASSLGGTDTQYF. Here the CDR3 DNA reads TGTGCCAGCAGTCTGGGAGGGACAGATACGCAGTATTTT. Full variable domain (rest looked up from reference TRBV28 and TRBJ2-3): DVKVTQSSRYLVKRTGEKVFLECVQDMDHENMFWYRQDPGLGLRLIYFSYDVKMKEKGDIPEGYSVSREKKERFSLILESASTNQTSMYLCASSLGGTDTQYFGPGTRLTVL.

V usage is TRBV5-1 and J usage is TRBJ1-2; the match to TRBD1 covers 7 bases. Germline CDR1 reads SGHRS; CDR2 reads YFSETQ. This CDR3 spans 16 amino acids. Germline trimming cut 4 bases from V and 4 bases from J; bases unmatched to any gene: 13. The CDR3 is CASSPAAGQDIYGYTF. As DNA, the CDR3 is TGCGCCAGCAGCCCCGCAGCAGGACAGGACATCTATGGCTACACCTTC.

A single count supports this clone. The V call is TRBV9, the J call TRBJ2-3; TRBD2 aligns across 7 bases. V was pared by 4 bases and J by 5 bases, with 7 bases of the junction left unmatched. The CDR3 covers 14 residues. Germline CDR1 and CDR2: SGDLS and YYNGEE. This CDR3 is CASSPPPSGDTQYF. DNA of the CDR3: TGTGCCAGCAGCCCCCCCCCTAGCGGAGATACGCAGTATTTT.

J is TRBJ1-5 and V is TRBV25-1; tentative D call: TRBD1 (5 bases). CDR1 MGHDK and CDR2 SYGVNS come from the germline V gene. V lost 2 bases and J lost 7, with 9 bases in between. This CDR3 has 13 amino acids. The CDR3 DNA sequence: TGTGCCAGCAGTGAACCGGGGGGGCAGCCCCAGCATTTT. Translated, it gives CASSEPGGQPQHF. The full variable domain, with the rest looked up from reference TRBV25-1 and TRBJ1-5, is EADIYQTPRYLVIGTGKKITLECSQTMGHDKMYWYQQDPGMELHLIHYSYGVNSTEKGDLSSESTVSRIRTEHFPLTLESARPSHTSQYLCASSEPGGQPQHFGDGTRLSIL.

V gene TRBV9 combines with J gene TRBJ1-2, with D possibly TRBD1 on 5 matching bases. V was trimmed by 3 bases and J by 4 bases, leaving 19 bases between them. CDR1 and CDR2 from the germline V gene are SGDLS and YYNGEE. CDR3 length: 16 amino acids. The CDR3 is CASSANVQALAYGYTF. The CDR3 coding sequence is TGTGCCAGCAGCGCCAACGTACAGGCCCTGGCCTATGGCTACACCTTC. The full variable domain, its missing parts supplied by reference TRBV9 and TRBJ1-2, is DSGVTQTPKHLITATGQRVTLRCSPRSGDLSVYWYQQSLDQGLQFLIQYYNGEERAKGNILERFSAQQFPDLHSELNLSSLELGDSALYFCASSANVQALAYGYTFGSGTRLTVV.

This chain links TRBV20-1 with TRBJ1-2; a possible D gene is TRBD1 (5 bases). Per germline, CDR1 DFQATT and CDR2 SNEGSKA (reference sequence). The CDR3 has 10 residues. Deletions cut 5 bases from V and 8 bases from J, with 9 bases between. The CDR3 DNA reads TGCAGTGCTCTGCGGGACGGCTACACCTTC. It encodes CSALRDGYTF.

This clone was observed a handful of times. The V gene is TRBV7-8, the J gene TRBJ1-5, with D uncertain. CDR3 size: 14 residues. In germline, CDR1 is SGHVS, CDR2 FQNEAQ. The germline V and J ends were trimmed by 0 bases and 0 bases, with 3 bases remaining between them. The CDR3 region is CASSLAHSNQPQHF. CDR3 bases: TGTGCCAGCAGCTTAGCCCATAGCAATCAGCCCCAGCATTTT.

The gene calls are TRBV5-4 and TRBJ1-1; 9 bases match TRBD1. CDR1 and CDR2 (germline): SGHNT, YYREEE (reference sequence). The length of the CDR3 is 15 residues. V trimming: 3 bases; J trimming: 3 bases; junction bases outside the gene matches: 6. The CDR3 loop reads CASSSGTGWDTEAFF. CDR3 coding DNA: TGTGCCAGCAGCTCGGGGACAGGGTGGGACACTGAAGCTTTCTTT.

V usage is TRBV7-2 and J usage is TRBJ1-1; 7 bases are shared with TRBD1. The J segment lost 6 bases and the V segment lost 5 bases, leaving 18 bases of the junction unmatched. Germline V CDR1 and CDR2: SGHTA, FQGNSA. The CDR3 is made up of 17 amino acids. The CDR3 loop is CASSPTFNRGLSAEAFF. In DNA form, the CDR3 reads TGTGCCAGCAGCCCGACTTTTAACAGGGGACTCTCGGCTGAAGCTTTCTTT.

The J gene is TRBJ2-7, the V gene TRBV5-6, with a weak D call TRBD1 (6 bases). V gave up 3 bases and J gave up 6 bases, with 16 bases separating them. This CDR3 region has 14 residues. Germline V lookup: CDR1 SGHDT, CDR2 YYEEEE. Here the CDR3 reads CASSSLRGLGEQYF. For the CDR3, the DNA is TGTGCCAGCAGCTCCCTTAGGGGGTTGGGCGAGCAGTACTTC.

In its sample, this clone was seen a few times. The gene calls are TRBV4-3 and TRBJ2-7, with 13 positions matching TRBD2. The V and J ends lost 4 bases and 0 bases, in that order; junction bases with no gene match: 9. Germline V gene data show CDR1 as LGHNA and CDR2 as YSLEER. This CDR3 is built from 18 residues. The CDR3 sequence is CASSPLLAGGLSSYEQYF. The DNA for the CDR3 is TGCGCCAGCAGCCCACTACTAGCGGGAGGGTTAAGCTCCTACGAGCAGTACTTC.

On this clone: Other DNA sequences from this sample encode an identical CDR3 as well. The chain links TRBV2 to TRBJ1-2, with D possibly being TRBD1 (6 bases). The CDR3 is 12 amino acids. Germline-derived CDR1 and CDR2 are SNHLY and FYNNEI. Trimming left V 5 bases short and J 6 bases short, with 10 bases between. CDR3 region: CASSLQGNGYTF. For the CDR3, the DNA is TGTGCCAGCAGTCTACAGGGAAATGGCTACACCTTC.

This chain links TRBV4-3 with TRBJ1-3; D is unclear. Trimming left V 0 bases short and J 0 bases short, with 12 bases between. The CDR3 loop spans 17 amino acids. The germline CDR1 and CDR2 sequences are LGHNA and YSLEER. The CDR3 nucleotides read TGCGCCAGCAGCCAAGATTTTCAGACTGACTCTGGAAACACCATATATTTT. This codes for CASSQDFQTDSGNTIYF.

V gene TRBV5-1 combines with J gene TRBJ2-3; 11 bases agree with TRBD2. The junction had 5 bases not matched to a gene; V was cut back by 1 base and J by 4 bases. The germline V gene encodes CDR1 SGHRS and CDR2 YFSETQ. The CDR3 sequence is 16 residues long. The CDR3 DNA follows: TGCGCCAGCAGCTTGCCCACTAGCGGGAGCGCAGATACGCAGTATTTT. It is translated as CASSLPTSGSADTQYF.

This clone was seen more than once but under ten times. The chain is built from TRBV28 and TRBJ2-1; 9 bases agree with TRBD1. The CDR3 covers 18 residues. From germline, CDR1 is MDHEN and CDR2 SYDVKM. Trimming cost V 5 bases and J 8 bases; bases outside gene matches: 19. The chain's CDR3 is CASSRTGVSWGQKDEQFF. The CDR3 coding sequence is TGTGCCAGCAGTAGGACAGGGGTATCGTGGGGGCAAAAGGATGAGCAGTTCTTC. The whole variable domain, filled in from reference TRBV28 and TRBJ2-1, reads DVKVTQSSRYLVKRTGEKVFLECVQDMDHENMFWYRQDPGLGLRLIYFSYDVKMKEKGDIPEGYSVSREKKERFSLILESASTNQTSMYLCASSRTGVSWGQKDEQFFGPGTRLTVL.

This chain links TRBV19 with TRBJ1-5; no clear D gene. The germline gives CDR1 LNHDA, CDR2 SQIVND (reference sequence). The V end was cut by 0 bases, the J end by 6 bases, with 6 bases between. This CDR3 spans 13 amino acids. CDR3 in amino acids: CASSIEAAQPQHF. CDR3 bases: TGTGCCAGTAGTATAGAGGCGGCTCAGCCCCAGCATTTT.

This CDR3 is CASSLERTYEQYF. The CDR3 DNA is TGTGCCAGCAGCCTTGAGAGGACCTACGAGCAGTACTTC. The J gene is TRBJ2-7, the V gene TRBV7-6; no clear D. The V gene lost 5 bases and the J gene lost 2 bases, with 10 bases spanning the gap. Per the germline V gene, CDR1 is SGHVS and CDR2 is FNYEAQ. The CDR3 has 13 residues.

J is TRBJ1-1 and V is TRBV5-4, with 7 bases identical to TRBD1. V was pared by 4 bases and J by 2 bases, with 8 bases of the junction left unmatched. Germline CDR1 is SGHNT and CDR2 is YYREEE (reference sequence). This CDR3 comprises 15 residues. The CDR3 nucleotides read TGTGCCAGCAGCCTCGTGGGACAGACAAACACTGAAGCTTTCTTT. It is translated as CASSLVGQTNTEAFF.

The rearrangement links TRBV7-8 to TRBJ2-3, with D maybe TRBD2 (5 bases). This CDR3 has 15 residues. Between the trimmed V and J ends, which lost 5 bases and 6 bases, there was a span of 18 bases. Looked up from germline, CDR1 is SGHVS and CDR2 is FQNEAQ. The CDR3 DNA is TGTGCCAGCAGCCCAAGGCGGGTGGGAGTGGATACGCAGTATTTT. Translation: CASSPRRVGVDTQYF.

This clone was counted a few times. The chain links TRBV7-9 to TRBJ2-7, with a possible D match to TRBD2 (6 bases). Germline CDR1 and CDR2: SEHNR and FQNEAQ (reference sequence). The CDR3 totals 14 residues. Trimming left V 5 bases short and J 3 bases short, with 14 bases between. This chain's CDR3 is CASSARDWSYEQYF. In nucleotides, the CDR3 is TGTGCCAGCAGCGCCAGGGACTGGAGCTACGAGCAGTACTTC.

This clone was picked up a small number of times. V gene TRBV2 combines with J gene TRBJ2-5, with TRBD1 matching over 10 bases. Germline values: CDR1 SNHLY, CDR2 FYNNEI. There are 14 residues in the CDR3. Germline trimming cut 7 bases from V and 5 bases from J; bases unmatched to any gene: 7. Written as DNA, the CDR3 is TGTGCCAGCAAACCGGGACAGGGGACGGAGACCCAGTACTTC. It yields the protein CASKPGQGTETQYF.

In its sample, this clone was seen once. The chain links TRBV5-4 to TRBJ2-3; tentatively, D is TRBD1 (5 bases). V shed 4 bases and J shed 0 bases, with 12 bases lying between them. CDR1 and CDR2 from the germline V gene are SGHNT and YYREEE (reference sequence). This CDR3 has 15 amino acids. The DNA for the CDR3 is TGTGCCAGCAGCACAGGACGTGGGAGCACAGATACGCAGTATTTT. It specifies CASSTGRGSTDTQYF.

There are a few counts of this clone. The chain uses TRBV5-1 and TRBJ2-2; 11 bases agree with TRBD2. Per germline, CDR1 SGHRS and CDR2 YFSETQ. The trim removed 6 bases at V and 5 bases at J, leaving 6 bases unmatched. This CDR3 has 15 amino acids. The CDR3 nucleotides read TGCGCCAGCAAGAACCGGACTAGCGGGACCGGGGAGCTGTTTTTT. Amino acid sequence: CASKNRTSGTGELFF.

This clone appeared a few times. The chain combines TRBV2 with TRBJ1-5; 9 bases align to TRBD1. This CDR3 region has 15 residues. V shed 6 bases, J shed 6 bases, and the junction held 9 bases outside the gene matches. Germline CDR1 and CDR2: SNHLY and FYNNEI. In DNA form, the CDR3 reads TGTGCCAGCAGAGCGGACAGGGGAGGCGGTCAGCCCCAGCATTTT. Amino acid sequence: CASRADRGGGQPQHF.

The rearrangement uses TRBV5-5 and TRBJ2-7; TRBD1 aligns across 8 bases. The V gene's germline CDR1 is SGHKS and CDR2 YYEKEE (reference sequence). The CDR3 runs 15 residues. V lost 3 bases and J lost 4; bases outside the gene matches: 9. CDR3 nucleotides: TGTGCCAGCAGCTCAGGACAGGGTTTGGTATACGAGCAGTACTTC. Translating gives CASSSGQGLVYEQYF.

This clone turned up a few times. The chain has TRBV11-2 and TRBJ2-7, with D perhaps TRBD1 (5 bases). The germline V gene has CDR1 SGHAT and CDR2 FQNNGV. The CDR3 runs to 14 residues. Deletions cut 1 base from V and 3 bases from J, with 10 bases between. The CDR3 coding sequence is TGTGCCAGCAGCTTAGCCAGGGCTGACTACGAGCAGTACTTC. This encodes CASSLARADYEQYF. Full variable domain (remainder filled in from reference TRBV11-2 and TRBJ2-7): EAGVAQSPRYKIIEKRQSVAFWCNPISGHATLYWYQQILGQGPKLLIQFQNNGVVDDSQLPKDRFSAERLKGVDSTLKIQPAKLEDSAVYLCASSLARADYEQYFGPGTRLTVT.

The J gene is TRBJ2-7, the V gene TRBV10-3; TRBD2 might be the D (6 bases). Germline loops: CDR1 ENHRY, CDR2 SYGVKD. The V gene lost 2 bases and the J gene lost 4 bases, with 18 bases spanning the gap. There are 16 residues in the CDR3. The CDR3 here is CAISERRVVAVYEQYF. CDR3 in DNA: TGTGCCATCAGTGAGCGGCGGGTAGTAGCGGTATACGAGCAGTACTTC.

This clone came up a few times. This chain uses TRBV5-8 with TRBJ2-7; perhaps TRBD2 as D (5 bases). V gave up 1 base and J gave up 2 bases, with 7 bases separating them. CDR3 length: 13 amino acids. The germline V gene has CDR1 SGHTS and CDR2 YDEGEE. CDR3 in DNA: TGTGCCAGCAGCTTGCAACTAGCCTACGAGCAGTACTTC. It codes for CASSLQLAYEQYF.

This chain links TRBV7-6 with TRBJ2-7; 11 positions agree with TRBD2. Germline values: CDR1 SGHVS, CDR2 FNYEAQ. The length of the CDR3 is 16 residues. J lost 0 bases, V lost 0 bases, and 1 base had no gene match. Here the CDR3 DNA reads TGTGCCAGCAGCTTAGCCGGGACTAGCGGCTCCTACGAGCAGTACTTC. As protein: CASSLAGTSGSYEQYF.

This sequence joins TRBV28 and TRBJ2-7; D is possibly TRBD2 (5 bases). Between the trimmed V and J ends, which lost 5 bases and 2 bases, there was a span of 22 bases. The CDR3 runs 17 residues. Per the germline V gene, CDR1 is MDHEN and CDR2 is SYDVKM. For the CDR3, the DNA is TGTGCCAGCAGTCCATCCAGCGGACGGAGGACGACCTACGAGCAGTACTTC. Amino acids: CASSPSSGRRTTYEQYF.

For the CDR3, the DNA is TGTGCCATCAGTGAGGACAGGGAAGGCAATCAGCCCCAGCATTTT. This gives the protein CAISEDREGNQPQHF. The chain recombines TRBV10-3 with TRBJ1-5; 7 bases fit TRBD1. This CDR3 region has 15 residues. V dropped 2 bases and J dropped 2; count of bases not matched to a gene: 3. The germline CDR1 and CDR2 sequences are ENHRY and SYGVKD.